A selection of T cell receptor beta chains follows, all from one sample in a study of T cell repertoires in cytomegalovirus infection. TCRdb re-derived calls from the reads in MiXCR, one entry per CDR3 protein. The table has roughly 920,000 distinct CDR3 sequences, roughly 30% seen once. Which antigens these TCRs recognize remains unknown. Here the sequenced sample was cultured CD8+ T cells from PBMCs, taken from culture after CMV antigen stimulation. The receptors shown here come from a human donor in good health (CMV status not recorded). Some clones in this sample may be carry-over from other donors' samples. Each CDR3 is given with its conserved first and last residue. D genes are given only for firm matches. Some rows have no size entry. The others give once, few or many, or a class for an expanded clone.

CDR3aa: CASGISGFSYEQYF; CDR3nt: TGTGCCAGCGGTATTAGCGGGTTCTCCTACGAGCAGTACTTC; abundance: .; j_gene: TRBJ2-7; d_gene: TRBD2; v_gene: TRBV27
CDR3aa: CASSPRISGGAVVETQYF; CDR3nt: TGTGCCAGCAGTCCTAGAATTAGCGGGGGGGCCGTGGTAGAGACCCAGTACTTC; abundance: .; j_gene: TRBJ2-5; d_gene: TRBD2; v_gene: TRBV27
CDR3aa: CASSSREGGSTYNEQFF; CDR3nt: TGCGCCAGCAGCTCCCGAGAGGGGGGCTCTACTTACAATGAGCAGTTCTTC; abundance: .; j_gene: TRBJ2-1; d_gene: .; v_gene: TRBV5-1
CDR3aa: CASRRDTLIGYTF; CDR3nt: TGTGCCAGCAGGAGGGACACTTTAATTGGCTACACCTTC; abundance: once; j_gene: TRBJ1-2; d_gene: .; v_gene: TRBV6-8
CDR3aa: CASSAGTVYGYTF; CDR3nt: TGTGCCAGCAGTGCCGGGACGGTGTATGGCTACACCTTC; abundance: few; j_gene: TRBJ1-2; d_gene: .; v_gene: TRBV6-1
CDR3aa: CASSMVAGQSPLHF; CDR3nt: TGTGCCAGTAGTATGGTGGCAGGCCAATCACCCCTCCACTTT; abundance: few; j_gene: TRBJ1-6; d_gene: .; v_gene: TRBV19
CDR3aa: CATSDSGQNTGELFF; CDR3nt: TGTGCCACCAGTGATTCGGGACAGAACACCGGGGAGCTGTTTTTT; abundance: .; j_gene: TRBJ2-2; d_gene: .; v_gene: TRBV24-1
CDR3aa: CASIEVLGNTEAFF; CDR3nt: TGTGCCAGCATAGAGGTTTTGGGAAACACTGAAGCTTTCTTT; abundance: few; j_gene: TRBJ1-1; d_gene: .; v_gene: TRBV12-3/TRBV12-4
CDR3aa: CASSPRGQDSYEQYF; CDR3nt: TGTGCCAGCTCACCCCGAGGACAGGACTCCTACGAGCAGTACTTC; abundance: .; j_gene: TRBJ2-7; d_gene: TRBD1; v_gene: TRBV18
CDR3aa: CASSSHLAGVGPNTGELFF; CDR3nt: TGTGCCAGCAGTTCCCATCTAGCGGGGGTAGGACCGAACACCGGGGAGCTGTTTTTT; abundance: .; j_gene: TRBJ2-2; d_gene: TRBD2; v_gene: TRBV28
CDR3aa: CASAPKPGAGEQYF; CDR3nt: TGTGCCAGCGCTCCCAAGCCGGGGGCGGGGGAGCAGTACTTC; abundance: .; j_gene: TRBJ2-7; d_gene: .; v_gene: TRBV7-4
CDR3aa: CASSRRGYNTGELFF; CDR3nt: TGTGCCAGCAGCAGGAGGGGGTACAACACCGGGGAGCTGTTTTTT; abundance: .; j_gene: TRBJ2-2; d_gene: .; v_gene: TRBV7-8
CDR3aa: CASSSHRGTAETSGGNTIYF; CDR3nt: TGTGCCAGCAGCTCCCACCGCGGGACAGCTGAAACTTCGGGTGGAAACACCATATATTTT; abundance: few; j_gene: TRBJ1-3; d_gene: TRBD1; v_gene: TRBV7-9
CDR3aa: CASSYYEDRGRTEAFF; CDR3nt: TGTGCCAGCAGTTACTACGAGGACAGGGGGAGAACTGAAGCTTTCTTT; abundance: .; j_gene: TRBJ1-1; d_gene: TRBD1; v_gene: TRBV6-6
CDR3aa: CASRYPTSGGAYNEQFF; CDR3nt: TGTGCCAGCAGATACCCAACTAGCGGGGGAGCCTACAATGAGCAGTTCTTC; abundance: few; j_gene: TRBJ2-1; d_gene: TRBD2; v_gene: TRBV28
CDR3aa: CASSYGTEETQYF; CDR3nt: TGTGCCAGCAGTTACGGGACTGAAGAGACCCAGTACTTC; abundance: few; j_gene: TRBJ2-5; d_gene: .; v_gene: TRBV12-3/TRBV12-4
CDR3aa: CASSETLGAQETQYF; CDR3nt: TGTGCCAGCAGTGAAACCCTGGGGGCCCAAGAGACCCAGTACTTC; abundance: few; j_gene: TRBJ2-5; d_gene: .; v_gene: TRBV6-1
CDR3aa: CASSIGLAGGGLYNEQFF; CDR3nt: TGTGCCAGTAGTATAGGGCTAGCGGGGGGGGGTCTGTACAATGAGCAGTTCTTC; abundance: .; j_gene: TRBJ2-1; d_gene: TRBD2; v_gene: TRBV19
CDR3aa: CASSAFWGNTEAFF; CDR3nt: TGTGCCAGCAGCGCATTCTGGGGGAACACTGAAGCTTTCTTT; abundance: .; j_gene: TRBJ1-1; d_gene: .; v_gene: TRBV6-5
CDR3aa: CASSVGSRVWNTGELFF; CDR3nt: TGTGCCAGCAGCGTAGGCAGCAGGGTGTGGAACACCGGGGAGCTGTTTTTT; abundance: .; j_gene: TRBJ2-2; d_gene: .; v_gene: TRBV9
CDR3aa: CASSLAAGRTEAFF; CDR3nt: TGTGCCAGCAGCTTAGCGGCAGGGCGGACTGAAGCTTTCTTT; abundance: many; j_gene: TRBJ1-1; d_gene: .; v_gene: TRBV7-8
CDR3aa: CASSPNPEGGEQYF; CDR3nt: TGTGCCAGCAGTCCGAACCCCGAAGGGGGCGAGCAGTACTTC; abundance: .; j_gene: TRBJ2-7; d_gene: .; v_gene: TRBV27
CDR3aa: CASSPHDTYNEQFF; CDR3nt: TGTGCCAGCAGCCCACATGACACCTACAATGAGCAGTTCTTC; abundance: .; j_gene: TRBJ2-1; d_gene: .; v_gene: TRBV7-9
CDR3aa: CASSFPGGGIYNEQFF; CDR3nt: TGTGCCAGTAGTTTCCCCGGGGGGGGGATTTACAATGAGCAGTTCTTC; abundance: once; j_gene: TRBJ2-1; d_gene: TRBD2; v_gene: TRBV19
CDR3aa: CASSEYDSDNTEAFF; CDR3nt: TGTGCCAGCAGTGAATACGACAGCGATAACACTGAAGCTTTCTTT; abundance: .; j_gene: TRBJ1-1; d_gene: .; v_gene: TRBV6-1
CDR3aa: CASSFGRKRVKRPQHF; CDR3nt: TGTGCCAGCAGCTTTGGACGAAAACGGGTTAAACGGCCCCAGCATTTT; abundance: many; j_gene: TRBJ1-5; d_gene: .; v_gene: TRBV7-2
CDR3aa: CASTTGTVSSGANVLTF; CDR3nt: TGTGCCAGCACAACAGGGACCGTTAGCTCTGGGGCCAACGTCCTGACTTTC; abundance: many; j_gene: TRBJ2-6; d_gene: .; v_gene: TRBV7-9
CDR3aa: CASSFSAFF; CDR3nt: TGTGCCAGCAGTTTTTCCGCCTTCTTT; abundance: .; j_gene: TRBJ1-1; d_gene: .; v_gene: TRBV27
CDR3aa: CASVTTKTENYGYTF; CDR3nt: TGTGCCAGCGTCACCACTAAAACCGAGAACTATGGCTACACCTTC; abundance: .; j_gene: TRBJ1-2; d_gene: .; v_gene: TRBV18
CDR3aa: CASSLDRGSNSPLHF; CDR3nt: TGTGCCAGCAGCTTAGACCGGGGAAGTAATTCACCCCTCCACTTT; abundance: many; j_gene: TRBJ1-6; d_gene: .; v_gene: TRBV7-2
CDR3aa: CASSPTGFAEAFF; CDR3nt: TGTGCCAGCAGCCCCACAGGTTTCGCTGAAGCTTTCTTT; abundance: .; j_gene: TRBJ1-1; d_gene: .; v_gene: TRBV5-4
CDR3aa: CASSSYRDNEKLFF; CDR3nt: TGTGCCAGCAGCTCTTACAGAGATAATGAAAAACTGTTTTTT; abundance: .; j_gene: TRBJ1-4; d_gene: .; v_gene: TRBV7-9
CDR3aa: CASSSGGGTGGNGGYTF; CDR3nt: TGTGCCAGCAGCTCTGGAGGTGGGACAGGGGGTAACGGCGGCTACACCTTC; abundance: once; j_gene: TRBJ1-2; d_gene: TRBD1; v_gene: TRBV7-9
CDR3aa: CASSEGGTGENSPLHF; CDR3nt: TGTGCCAGCAGTGAGGGGGGGACAGGGGAGAATTCACCCCTCCACTTT; abundance: .; j_gene: TRBJ1-6; d_gene: TRBD1; v_gene: TRBV2
CDR3aa: CASSETAGGRSDTQYF; CDR3nt: TGTGCCAGCAGTGAAACTGCGGGGGGACGGTCAGATACGCAGTATTTT; abundance: few; j_gene: TRBJ2-3; d_gene: TRBD2; v_gene: TRBV6-1
CDR3aa: CASSSGQGTSYEQYF; CDR3nt: TGTGCCAGCAGCTCCGGACAGGGCACCTCCTACGAGCAGTACTTC; abundance: .; j_gene: TRBJ2-7; d_gene: TRBD1; v_gene: TRBV7-9
CDR3aa: CASNPGGDNEQFF; CDR3nt: TGTGCCAGCAACCCCGGGGGGGACAATGAGCAGTTCTTC; abundance: .; j_gene: TRBJ2-1; d_gene: TRBD2; v_gene: TRBV7-6
CDR3aa: CASTTSGIRPYEQYF; CDR3nt: TGTGCCAGCACCACGTCGGGTATACGTCCCTACGAGCAGTACTTC; abundance: .; j_gene: TRBJ2-7; d_gene: .; v_gene: TRBV7-9
CDR3aa: CASSFQGRGYGYTF; CDR3nt: TGTGCCAGCAGTTTTCAGGGACGCGGCTATGGCTACACCTTC; abundance: .; j_gene: TRBJ1-2; d_gene: .; v_gene: TRBV6-5
CDR3aa: CASSALEGTEAFF; CDR3nt: TGTGCCAGTAGTGCCCTTGAAGGAACTGAAGCTTTCTTT; abundance: .; j_gene: TRBJ1-1; d_gene: .; v_gene: TRBV19
CDR3aa: CASSIVGVGYGYTF; CDR3nt: TGTGCCAGTAGTATAGTCGGGGTAGGCTATGGCTACACCTTC; abundance: many; j_gene: TRBJ1-2; d_gene: .; v_gene: TRBV19
CDR3aa: CASSIAGALFSYEQYF; CDR3nt: TGTGCCAGTAGTATAGCAGGGGCTCTCTTCTCCTACGAGCAGTACTTC; abundance: .; j_gene: TRBJ2-7; d_gene: .; v_gene: TRBV19
CDR3aa: CASSLQRGDNSPLHF; CDR3nt: TGTGCCAGCAGCTTACAAAGGGGGGATAATTCACCCCTCCACTTT; abundance: many; j_gene: TRBJ1-6; d_gene: .; v_gene: TRBV7-9
CDR3aa: CASSLGTMSEQFF; CDR3nt: TGTGCCAGTAGTCTCGGGACAATGTCTGAGCAGTTCTTC; abundance: .; j_gene: TRBJ2-1; d_gene: .; v_gene: TRBV19
CDR3aa: CASSQDEPAITGELFF; CDR3nt: TGCGCCAGCAGCCAAGATGAGCCAGCTATCACCGGGGAGCTGTTTTTT; abundance: .; j_gene: TRBJ2-2; d_gene: .; v_gene: TRBV4-1
CDR3aa: CASSSQTSGPYNEQFF; CDR3nt: TGTGCCAGCAGCTCCCAGACTAGCGGTCCCTACAATGAGCAGTTCTTC; abundance: .; j_gene: TRBJ2-1; d_gene: TRBD2; v_gene: TRBV13
CDR3aa: CASSKTPFTHSSNQPQHF; CDR3nt: TGTGCCAGCAGCAAGACCCCCTTTACACATAGTAGCAATCAGCCCCAGCATTTT; abundance: many; j_gene: TRBJ1-5; d_gene: .; v_gene: TRBV6-1
CDR3aa: CASSYTGAHTEAFF; CDR3nt: TGTGCCAGCAGTTACACGGGGGCCCACACTGAAGCTTTCTTT; abundance: few; j_gene: TRBJ1-1; d_gene: .; v_gene: TRBV6-5
CDR3aa: CASSQDPGDSYEQYF; CDR3nt: TGTGCCAGCAGCCAAGATCCAGGGGACTCCTACGAGCAGTACTTC; abundance: .; j_gene: TRBJ2-7; d_gene: .; v_gene: TRBV4-2
CDR3aa: CASSLVSVGGRETQYF; CDR3nt: TGTGCCAGCAGCTTAGTCTCAGTGGGGGGAAGGGAGACCCAGTACTTC; abundance: many; j_gene: TRBJ2-5; d_gene: .; v_gene: TRBV7-8